This T cell receptor (beta chain) was identified during a study of shared T cell receptors in the human thymus. Profiled with immunoSEQ multiplex PCR; TCRdb holds only in-frame clones, not every one. The sample includes 500,000 to 850,000 clones, 87% seen only once; the top ten take under 0.01%. This clone was detected only a few times. V was trimmed by 3 bases and J by 9 bases, leaving 12 bases between them. CDR3 size: 13 residues. Germline V gene data show CDR1 as LNHDA and CDR2 as SQIVND (reference sequence). This sample was shared with a second study, whose subject was human thymus T cells. That source notes: During corrective heart surgery, resections were taken, and the thymus tissue came from them.

The receptor was isolated from a boy under two years old with a congenital heart defect. Sequencing was carried out using thymocytes. This chain links TRBV19 with TRBJ2-1; maybe TRBD2 (6 bases). The CDR3: CASSIGPGGEQFF. The CDR3, as DNA: TGTGCCAGTAGTATTGGGCCCGGGGGTGAGCAGTTCTTC.